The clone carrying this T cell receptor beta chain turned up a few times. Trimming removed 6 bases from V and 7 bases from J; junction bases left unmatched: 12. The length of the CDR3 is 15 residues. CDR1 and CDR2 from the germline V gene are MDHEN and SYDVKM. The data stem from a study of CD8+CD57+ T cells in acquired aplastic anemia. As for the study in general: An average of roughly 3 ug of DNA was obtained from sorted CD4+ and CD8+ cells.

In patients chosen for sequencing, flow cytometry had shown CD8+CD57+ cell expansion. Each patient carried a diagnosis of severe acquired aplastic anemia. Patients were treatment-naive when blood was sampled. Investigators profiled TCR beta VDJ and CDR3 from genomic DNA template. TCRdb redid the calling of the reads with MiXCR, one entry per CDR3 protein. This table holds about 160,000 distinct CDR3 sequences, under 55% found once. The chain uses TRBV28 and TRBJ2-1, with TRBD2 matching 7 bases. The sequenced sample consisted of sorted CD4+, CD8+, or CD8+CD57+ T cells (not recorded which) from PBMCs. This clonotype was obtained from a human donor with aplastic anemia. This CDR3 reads CASRGSGAGENEQFF. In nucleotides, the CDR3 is TGTGCCAGCAGGGGCAGCGGGGCTGGGGAGAATGAGCAGTTCTTC.